This TCR beta chain was profiled in a study of EBV T-cell therapy then PD-1 blockade in nasopharyngeal carcinoma. Indicated treatment: AdE1-LMPpoly-expanded autologous EBV-specific T-cell therapy followed by anti-PD-1 nivolumab. The CDR3 has 13 residues. CDR1 and CDR2 from the germline V gene are MNHEY and SVGAGI. V was cut by 6 bases and J by 6 bases, with 11 bases left in between. Note on this clone: The antigen remains undetermined.

Only in-frame clones appear in the TCRdb table, and some are missing; sequencing was by immunoSEQ multiplex PCR. The repertoire holds 11,000 to 15,000 clones, with 80% to 90% as singletons. The chain joins TRBV6-5 to TRBJ2-2; the D is unclear. The sample consisted of CD8+ T cells from blood, taken around day 99 from a patient whose treatment included autologous EBV-specific T cells and nivolumab. This TCR was recovered from a man in his forties or fifties with nasopharyngeal carcinoma. The CDR3 loop is CASSPDGSGELFF. The CDR3 coding sequence is TGTGCCAGCAGCCCGGACGGATCCGGGGAGCTGTTTTTT.